The source of this T cell receptor beta chain is a study of cytomegalovirus exposure and HLA in healthy donors. Turning to the study itself: Earlier, 200 million or so T cells were analyzed, and around 100 million unique TCR beta sequences were found among them.

Primers included in the PCR were 60 Vbeta and 13 Jbeta primers. This table comes from immunoSEQ multiplex PCR, and its TCRdb copy is limited to in-frame clones, with some not included. The repertoire holds roughly 290,000 clones, with around 80% as singletons. Germline lookup yields CDR1 SGHTA and CDR2 FQGNSA. The CDR3 is 19 residues long. Unmatched junction bases numbered 15, after V lost 5 bases and J lost 0 bases. Donors were nominally healthy when sampled, though unrecorded immune exposures were likely. Source material: PBMCs. This sequence originates from a girl aged 2 to 9 in good health and CMV-seronegative. The genes are TRBV7-2 and TRBJ2-3, with 9 bases lining up with TRBD2. As DNA, the CDR3 is TGTGCCAGCAGCCCCAATCGAGGCGGGGGGGCTGTCAGCACAGATACGCAGTATTTT. Protein sequence: CASSPNRGGGAVSTDTQYF.